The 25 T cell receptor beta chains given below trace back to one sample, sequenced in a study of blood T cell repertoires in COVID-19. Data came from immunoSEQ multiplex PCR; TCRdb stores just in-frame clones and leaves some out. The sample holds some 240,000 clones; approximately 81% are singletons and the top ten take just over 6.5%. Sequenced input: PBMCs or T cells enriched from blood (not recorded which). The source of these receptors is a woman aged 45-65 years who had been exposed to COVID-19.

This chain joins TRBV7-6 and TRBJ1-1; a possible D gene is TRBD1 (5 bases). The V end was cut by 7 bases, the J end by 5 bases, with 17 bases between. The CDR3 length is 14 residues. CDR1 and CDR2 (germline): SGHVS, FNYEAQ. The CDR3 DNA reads TGTGCCAGCACCCCGGGGGTGAGGGCGACTGAAGCTTTCTTT. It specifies CASTPGVRATEAFF.

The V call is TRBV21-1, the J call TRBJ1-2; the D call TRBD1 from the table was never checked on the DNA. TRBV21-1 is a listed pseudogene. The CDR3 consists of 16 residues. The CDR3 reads CASSKNKQVRPYGYTF. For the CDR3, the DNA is TGTGCCAGCAGCAAAAACAAACAGGTTCGCCCATATGGCTACACCTTC.

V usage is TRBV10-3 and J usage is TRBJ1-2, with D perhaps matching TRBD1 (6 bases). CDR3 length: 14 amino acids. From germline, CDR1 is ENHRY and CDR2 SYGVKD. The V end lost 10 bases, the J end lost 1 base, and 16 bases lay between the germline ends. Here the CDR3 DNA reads TGTGCCACCAAGACGGACAGTGATAACTATGGCTACACCTTC. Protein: CATKTDSDNYGYTF.

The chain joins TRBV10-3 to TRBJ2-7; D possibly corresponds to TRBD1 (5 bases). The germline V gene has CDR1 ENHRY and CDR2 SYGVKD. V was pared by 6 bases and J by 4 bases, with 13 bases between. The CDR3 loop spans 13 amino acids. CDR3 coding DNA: TGTGCCATCAGGGGGCTAGATCGGTACGAGCAGTACTTC. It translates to CAIRGLDRYEQYF.

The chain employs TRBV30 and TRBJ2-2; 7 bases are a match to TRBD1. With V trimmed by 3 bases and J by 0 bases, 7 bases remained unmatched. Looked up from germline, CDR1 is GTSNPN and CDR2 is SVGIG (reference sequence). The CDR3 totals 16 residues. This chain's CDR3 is CAWRNYRGPNTGELFF. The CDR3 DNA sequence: TGTGCCTGGAGAAATTACAGGGGCCCGAACACCGGGGAGCTGTTTTTT.

The DNA for the CDR3 is TGTGCCAGCAGCGTTTCCGGGACAGTAAGAAACACCATATATTTT. Translation: CASSVSGTVRNTIYF. The chain has TRBV9 and TRBJ1-3, with 7 bases lining up with TRBD1. CDR1 SGDLS and CDR2 YYNGEE come from the germline V gene. The CDR3 totals 15 residues. V was clipped by 2 bases and J by 5 bases; unmatched bases: 7. Variable domain in full (rest from reference TRBV9 and TRBJ1-3): DSGVTQTPKHLITATGQRVTLRCSPRSGDLSVYWYQQSLDQGLQFLIQYYNGEERAKGNILERFSAQQFPDLHSELNLSSLELGDSALYFCASSVSGTVRNTIYFGEGSWLTVV.

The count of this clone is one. In DNA, the CDR3 is TGTGCCAGCAGTTCCCCCAGCACAGGGGCAGATACGCAGTATTTT. Its protein is CASSSPSTGADTQYF. The chain couples TRBV28 to TRBJ2-3, with 7 bases matching TRBD1. Trimming took 4 bases from V and 4 from J; bases not matched to a gene: 8. CDR1 and CDR2 (germline): MDHEN, SYDVKM. The CDR3 is 15 amino acids.

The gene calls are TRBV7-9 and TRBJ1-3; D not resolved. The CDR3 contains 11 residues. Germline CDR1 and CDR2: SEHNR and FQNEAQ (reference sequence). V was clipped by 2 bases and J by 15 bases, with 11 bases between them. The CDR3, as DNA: TGTGCCAGCAGCTTAACGGTGAAACCATATTTT. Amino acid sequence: CASSLTVKPYF.

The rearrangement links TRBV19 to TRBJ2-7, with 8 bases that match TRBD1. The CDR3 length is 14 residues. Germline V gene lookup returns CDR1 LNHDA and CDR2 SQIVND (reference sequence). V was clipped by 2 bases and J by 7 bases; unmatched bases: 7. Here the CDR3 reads CASSIKTGAGEQYF. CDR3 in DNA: TGTGCCAGTAGTATAAAGACAGGGGCAGGGGAGCAGTACTTC.

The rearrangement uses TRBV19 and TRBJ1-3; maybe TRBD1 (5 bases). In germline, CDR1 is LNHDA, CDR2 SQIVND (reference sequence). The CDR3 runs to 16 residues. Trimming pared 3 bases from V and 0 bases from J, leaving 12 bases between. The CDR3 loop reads CASSIAGTFSGNTIYF. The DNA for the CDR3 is TGTGCCAGTAGTATTGCAGGGACTTTCTCTGGAAACACCATATATTTT.

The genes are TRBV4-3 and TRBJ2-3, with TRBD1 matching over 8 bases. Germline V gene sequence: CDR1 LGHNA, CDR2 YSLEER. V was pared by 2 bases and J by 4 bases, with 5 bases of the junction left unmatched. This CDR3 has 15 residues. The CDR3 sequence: CASSQLTGEADTQYF. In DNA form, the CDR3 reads TGCGCCAGCAGCCAATTGACAGGGGAGGCAGATACGCAGTATTTT.

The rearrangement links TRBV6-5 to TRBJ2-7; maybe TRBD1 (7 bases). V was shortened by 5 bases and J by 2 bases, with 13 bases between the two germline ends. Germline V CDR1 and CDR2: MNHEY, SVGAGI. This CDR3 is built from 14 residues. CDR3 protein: CASSIRGEAYEQYF. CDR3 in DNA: TGTGCCAGCAGTATCAGGGGGGAGGCCTACGAGCAGTACTTC.

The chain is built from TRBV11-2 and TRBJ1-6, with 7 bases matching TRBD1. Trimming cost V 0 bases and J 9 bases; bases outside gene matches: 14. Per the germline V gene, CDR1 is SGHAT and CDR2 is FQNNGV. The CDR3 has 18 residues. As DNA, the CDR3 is TGTGCCAGCAGCTTAGATCGCTGGCAGGGGGAGGAGAGTTCACCCCTCCACTTT. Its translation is CASSLDRWQGEESSPLHF.

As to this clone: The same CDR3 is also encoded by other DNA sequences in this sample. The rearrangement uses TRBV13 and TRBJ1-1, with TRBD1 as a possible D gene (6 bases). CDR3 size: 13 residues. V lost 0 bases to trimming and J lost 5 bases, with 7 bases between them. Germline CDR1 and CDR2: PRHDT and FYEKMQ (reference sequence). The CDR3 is CASSLGQGTEAFF. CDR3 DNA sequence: TGTGCCAGCAGCTTAGGCCAGGGGACTGAAGCTTTCTTT.

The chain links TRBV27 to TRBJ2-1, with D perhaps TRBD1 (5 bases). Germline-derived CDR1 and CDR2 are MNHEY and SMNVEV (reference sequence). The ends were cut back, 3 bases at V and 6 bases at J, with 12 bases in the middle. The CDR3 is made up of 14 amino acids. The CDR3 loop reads CASSFVGLVNEQFF. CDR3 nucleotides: TGTGCCAGCAGTTTTGTGGGGCTGGTCAATGAGCAGTTCTTC.

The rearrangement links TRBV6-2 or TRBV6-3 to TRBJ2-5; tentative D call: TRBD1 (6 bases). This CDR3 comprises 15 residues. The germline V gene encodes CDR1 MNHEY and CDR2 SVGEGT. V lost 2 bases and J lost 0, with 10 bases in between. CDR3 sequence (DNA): TGTGCCAGCAGTTACGGTCAGGGGTACCAAGAGACCCAGTACTTC. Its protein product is CASSYGQGYQETQYF.

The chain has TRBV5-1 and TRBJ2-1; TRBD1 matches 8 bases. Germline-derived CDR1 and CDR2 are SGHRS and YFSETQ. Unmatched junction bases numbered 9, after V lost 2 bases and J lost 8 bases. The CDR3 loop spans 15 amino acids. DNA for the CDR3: TGCGCCAGCAGCTTTGAAGGGCAGGGGGCGTATGAGCAGTTCTTC. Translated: CASSFEGQGAYEQFF.

The DNA for the CDR3 is TGTGCCAGCAGGCCCGACAGGGATTCACCCCTCCACTTT. Its protein is CASRPDRDSPLHF. This rearrangement joins TRBV12-3 or TRBV12-4 to TRBJ1-6; 7 bases align to TRBD1. V lost 6 bases, J lost 8 bases, and 4 bases stayed unmatched. The CDR3 length is 13 residues.

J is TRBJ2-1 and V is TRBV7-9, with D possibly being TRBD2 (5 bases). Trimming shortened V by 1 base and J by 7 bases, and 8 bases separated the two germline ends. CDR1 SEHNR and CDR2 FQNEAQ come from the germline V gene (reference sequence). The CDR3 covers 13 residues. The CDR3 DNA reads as TGTGCCAGCAGCTTAGGACCGGGGAATGAGCAGTTCTTC. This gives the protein CASSLGPGNEQFF.

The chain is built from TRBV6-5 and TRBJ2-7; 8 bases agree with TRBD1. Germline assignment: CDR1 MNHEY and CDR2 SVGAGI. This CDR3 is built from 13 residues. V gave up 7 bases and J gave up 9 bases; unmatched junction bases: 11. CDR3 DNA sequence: TGTGCCAGCACCGCCGGGACAGGTTCAGTGCAGTACTTC. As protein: CASTAGTGSVQYF.

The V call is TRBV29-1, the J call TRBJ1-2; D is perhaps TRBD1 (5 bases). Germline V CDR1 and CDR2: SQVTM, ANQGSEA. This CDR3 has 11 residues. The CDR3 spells CNVDGGNGYTF. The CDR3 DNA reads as TGCAACGTCGACGGGGGGAATGGCTACACCTTC.

DNA of the CDR3: TGTGCCAGCAGCCCCGCTCGCGGCCGAGTCTATGGCTACACCTTC. Protein: CASSPARGRVYGYTF. This chain joins TRBV6-5 and TRBJ1-2, with D uncertain. CDR3 length: 15 residues. The germline CDR1 and CDR2 sequences are MNHEY and SVGAGI. The V end was cut by 6 bases, the J end by 4 bases, with 18 bases between.

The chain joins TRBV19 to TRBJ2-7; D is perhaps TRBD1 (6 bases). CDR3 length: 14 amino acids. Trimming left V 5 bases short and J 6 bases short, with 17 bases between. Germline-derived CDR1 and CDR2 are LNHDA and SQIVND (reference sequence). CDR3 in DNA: TGTGCCAGTAGTCTCGACAGGAGCGGTTCCGAGCAGTACTTC. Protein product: CASSLDRSGSEQYF. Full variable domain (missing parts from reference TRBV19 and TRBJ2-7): DGGITQSPKYLFRKEGQNVTLSCEQNLNHDAMYWYRQDPGQGLRLIYYSQIVNDFQKGDIAEGYSVSREKKESFPLTVTSAQKNPTAFYLCASSLDRSGSEQYFGPGTRLTVT.

The CDR3 sequence is CSSLTTSGNTGELFF. The CDR3 region has the DNA TGCAGCTCATTGACGACTAGTGGGAACACCGGGGAGCTGTTTTTT. The chain links TRBV29-1 to TRBJ2-2, with D perhaps matching TRBD2 (6 bases). The germline V and J ends were trimmed by 8 bases and 1 base, with 17 bases remaining between them. Germline-derived CDR1 and CDR2 are SQVTM and ANQGSEA. This CDR3 is 15 amino acids long.

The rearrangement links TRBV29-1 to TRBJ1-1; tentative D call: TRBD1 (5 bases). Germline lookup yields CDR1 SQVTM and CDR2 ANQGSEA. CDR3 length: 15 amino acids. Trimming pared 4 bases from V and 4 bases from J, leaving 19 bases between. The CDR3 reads CSVVPVQRGGTEAFF. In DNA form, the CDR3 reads TGCAGCGTTGTTCCCGTCCAGAGGGGAGGCACTGAAGCTTTCTTT.